Presented here are 24 T cell receptor beta chains from one specimen sequenced in a study of early T cells in non-severe SARS-CoV-2 infection. TCRdb re-called the 5' RACE reads with MiXCR, one entry per CDR3 protein. The sample lists tens of thousands of distinct CDR3 sequences, more than 9% seen once, with roughly 4.5% in the top ten. Material for sequencing was whole blood. These receptors were obtained from an adult who was a healthcare worker with PCR-confirmed SARS-CoV-2 infection or an uninfected control (not recorded which).

This clonotype has just a few counts. The chain joins TRBV7-9 to TRBJ2-3, with D possibly TRBD2 on 5 matching bases. The V and J ends lost 7 bases and 2 bases respectively, with 13 bases between them. The CDR3 runs to 14 residues. CDR1 is SEHNR and CDR2 is FQNEAQ in the germline V gene (reference sequence). The chain's CDR3 is CASNKDRDTDTQYF. The CDR3 DNA is TGTGCCAGCAACAAGGATCGGGACACAGATACGCAGTATTTT. Drawing the rest from reference TRBV7-9 and TRBJ2-3, the complete variable domain is DTGVSQNPRHKITKRGQNVTFRCDPISEHNRLYWYRQTLGQGPEFLTYFQNEAQLEKSRLLSDRFSAERPKGSFSTLEIQRTEQGDSAMYLCASNKDRDTDTQYFGPGTRLTVL.

This clonotype was counted ten times or more. CDR3 protein: CASSLPYPGELFF. As DNA, the CDR3 is TGTGCCAGCAGCTTACCATATCCCGGGGAGCTGTTTTTT. The V call is TRBV7-9, the J call TRBJ2-2, with D hard to call. CDR3 length: 13 residues. Trimming removed 2 bases from V and 6 bases from J, with 7 bases in between. Germline V gives CDR1 SEHNR, CDR2 FQNEAQ (reference sequence).

This chain links TRBV9 with TRBJ2-5, with D perhaps TRBD1 (5 bases). From germline, CDR1 is SGDLS and CDR2 YYNGEE. V was trimmed by 3 bases and J by 0 bases, leaving 9 bases between them. The CDR3 is made up of 14 amino acids. The CDR3 coding sequence is TGTGCCAGCAGCGGCCGACAGTACCAAGAGACCCAGTACTTC. Translation: CASSGRQYQETQYF.

This clonotype was counted only a few times. The chain couples TRBV7-2 to TRBJ2-3; D ambiguous. CDR3 length: 13 residues. In germline, CDR1 is SGHTA, CDR2 FQGNSA. With 8 bases removed from V and 4 bases from J, the gap between germline ends came to 13 bases. CDR3 residues: CASSSMAADTQYF. The CDR3 nucleotides read TGTGCCAGCTCGAGTATGGCTGCAGATACGCAGTATTTT.

This clonotype was seen only a few times. This chain joins TRBV5-1 and TRBJ2-5, with D possibly being TRBD2 (6 bases). The length of the CDR3 is 15 residues. Trimming shortened V by 0 bases and J by 5 bases, and 14 bases separated the two germline ends. Germline-derived CDR1 and CDR2 are SGHRS and YFSETQ. The CDR3 protein is CASSLAAGTVETQYF. The CDR3 DNA reads as TGCGCCAGCAGCTTGGCGGCGGGGACCGTTGAGACCCAGTACTTC.

This clonotype was picked up many times. J is TRBJ1-4 and V is TRBV9; D might be TRBD1 (5 bases). Between the trimmed V and J ends, which lost 1 base and 7 bases, there was a span of 5 bases. Germline values: CDR1 SGDLS, CDR2 YYNGEE. This CDR3 comprises 12 residues. This chain's CDR3 is CASSVQGEKLFF. Here the CDR3 DNA reads TGTGCCAGCAGCGTACAGGGTGAAAAACTGTTTTTT.

The chain couples TRBV5-4 to TRBJ1-5; 10 positions match TRBD1. The junction had 4 bases not matched to a gene; V was cut back by 4 bases and J by 3 bases. CDR1 and CDR2 from the germline V gene are SGHNT and YYREEE (reference sequence). This CDR3 is 15 amino acids long. The CDR3 nucleotides are TGTGCCAGCAGCGTGGGGACAGGGGTCAATCAGCCCCAGCATTTT. Translating it yields CASSVGTGVNQPQHF.

The rearrangement joins TRBV2 to TRBJ2-5; 7 positions agree with TRBD1. The length of the CDR3 is 12 residues. The ends lost 6 bases at V and 6 bases at J; junction bases unmatched: 4. Germline V gene data show CDR1 as SNHLY and CDR2 as FYNNEI. The CDR3 bases are TGTGCCAGCAGCGACAGGGCGAAGACCCAGTACTTC. Translation gives CASSDRAKTQYF.

The chain combines TRBV6-2 or TRBV6-3 with TRBJ2-7; unclear D gene. The length of the CDR3 is 12 residues. V gave up 9 bases and J gave up 3 bases, with 12 bases separating them. Germline assignment: CDR1 MNHEY and CDR2 SVGEGT. CDR3 amino acids: CARPHQIYEQYF. DNA of the CDR3: TGTGCCAGGCCTCACCAGATCTACGAGCAGTACTTC.

This clonotype was recorded many times. The V and J genes are TRBV6-6 and TRBJ1-3; D is possibly TRBD1 (5 bases). CDR3 length: 18 amino acids. Germline V gene lookup returns CDR1 MNHNY and CDR2 SVGAGI (reference sequence). The germline V and J ends were trimmed by 0 bases and 2 bases, with 17 bases remaining between them. In DNA, the CDR3 is TGTGCCAGCAGTTACTCGATCGAAGGGGAATTAACTGGAAACACCATATATTTT. Its protein is CASSYSIEGELTGNTIYF.

The genes are TRBV2 and TRBJ1-3, with 7 bases that match TRBD1. Unmatched junction bases numbered 10, after V lost 10 bases and J lost 4 bases. The germline V gene encodes CDR1 SNHLY and CDR2 FYNNEI. CDR3 length: 14 amino acids. The CDR3 loop is CATLGTVGGNTIYF. CDR3 nucleotides: TGTGCCACCCTAGGGACAGTGGGCGGAAACACCATATATTTT.

This clonotype came up many times. CDR3 loop: CSVLPGQGWTEAFF. The DNA for the CDR3 is TGCAGTGTTCTACCGGGACAGGGCTGGACTGAAGCTTTCTTT. This chain joins TRBV20-1 and TRBJ1-1, with 9 bases lining up with TRBD1. This CDR3 spans 14 amino acids. With V trimmed by 7 bases and J by 5 bases, 11 bases remained unmatched. Germline-derived CDR1 and CDR2 are DFQATT and SNEGSKA (reference sequence).

This clonotype was recorded at least ten times. The chain has TRBV4-3 and TRBJ1-3, with D hard to call. V lost 2 bases and J lost 7, with 9 bases in between. The CDR3 consists of 13 residues. Germline lookup yields CDR1 LGHNA and CDR2 YSLEER. The CDR3 sequence: CASSQTQGNTIYF. The CDR3 region has the DNA TGCGCCAGCAGCCAAACCCAAGGGAACACCATATATTTT.

V and J are TRBV6-2 or TRBV6-3 and TRBJ2-7; either TRBD1 or TRBD2 may supply D (6 bases each). CDR1 is MNHEY and CDR2 is SVGEGT in the germline V gene. The CDR3 length is 16 residues. Between the trimmed V and J ends, which lost 6 bases and 2 bases, there was a span of 20 bases. CDR3 sequence (DNA): TGTGCCAGCAGCAAGGGGAGGCCCGGGACACCCTACGAGCAGTACTTC. It encodes CASSKGRPGTPYEQYF.

The rearrangement links TRBV9 to TRBJ2-1; D gene unclear. This CDR3 spans 15 amino acids. V gave up 0 bases and J gave up 0 bases, with 7 bases separating them. Germline CDR1 reads SGDLS; CDR2 reads YYNGEE. The CDR3 is CASSVGSRSYNEQFF. The CDR3 DNA reads TGTGCCAGCAGCGTAGGGTCCCGCTCCTACAATGAGCAGTTCTTC.

This chain links TRBV20-1 with TRBJ1-2; D not resolved. This CDR3 spans 15 amino acids. The V and J ends lost 6 bases and 9 bases respectively, with 26 bases between them. Germline CDR1 is DFQATT and CDR2 is SNEGSKA (reference sequence). In nucleotides, the CDR3 is TGCAGTGCCCGTCCCTCCCCTTTGTATCGGGTTAGCTACACCTTC. This gives the protein CSARPSPLYRVSYTF.

This clonotype was picked up many times. The chain is built from TRBV19 and TRBJ2-1; tentative D call: TRBD1 (5 bases). Looked up from germline, CDR1 is LNHDA and CDR2 is SQIVND (reference sequence). The length of the CDR3 is 14 residues. V was shortened by 3 bases and J by 2 bases, with 8 bases between the two germline ends. The CDR3 protein is CASSIRTTYNEQFF. The CDR3 nucleotides are TGTGCCAGTAGTATCCGGACAACCTACAATGAGCAGTTCTTC.

The table lists this clonotype with a few counts. The DNA for the CDR3 is TGTGCCAGCAGCCAGTTGGACAGGGACTCACCCCTCCACTTT. Translation: CASSQLDRDSPLHF. This chain joins TRBV3-1 and TRBJ1-6; 8 bases line up with TRBD1. The junction had 5 bases not matched to a gene; V was cut back by 3 bases and J by 10 bases. The CDR3 is made up of 14 amino acids. Per the germline V gene, CDR1 is LGHDT and CDR2 is YNNKEL (reference sequence).

This clonotype has just a few counts. This rearrangement joins TRBV3-1 to TRBJ1-1; D is undetermined. This CDR3 has 15 residues. The germline V and J ends were trimmed by 2 bases and 1 base, with 11 bases remaining between them. Germline lookup yields CDR1 LGHDT and CDR2 YNNKEL (reference sequence). The CDR3 DNA follows: TGTGCCAGCAGCCAACTCCCGAGACAGAACACTGAAGCTTTCTTT. The encoded protein is CASSQLPRQNTEAFF.

This chain uses TRBV20-1 with TRBJ2-5, with D perhaps TRBD1 (6 bases). The CDR3 spans 12 residues. The germline V gene has CDR1 DFQATT and CDR2 SNEGSKA (reference sequence). With 3 bases removed from V and 5 bases from J, the gap between germline ends came to 10 bases. CDR3 in DNA: TGCAGTGCTAGCACGAGGGGGGAGACCCAGTACTTC. It translates to CSASTRGETQYF.

This clonotype was observed many times. J is TRBJ2-5 and V is TRBV7-2, with D possibly matching TRBD2 (6 bases). The CDR3 runs to 14 residues. In germline, CDR1 is SGHTA, CDR2 FQGNSA. The ends were cut back, 4 bases at V and 3 bases at J, with 12 bases in the middle. DNA for the CDR3: TGTGCCAGCAGCTCGTGGAGGGCTGAAGAGACCCAGTACTTC. Its protein is CASSSWRAEETQYF.

This clonotype was seen repeatedly, ten times or more. This chain connects TRBV6-6 to TRBJ1-4; perhaps TRBD1 as D (6 bases). The CDR3 sequence is 14 residues long. Per germline, CDR1 MNHNY and CDR2 SVGAGI (reference sequence). V lost 2 bases to trimming and J lost 8 bases, with 12 bases between them. For the CDR3, the DNA is TGTGCCAGCAGTTACCAGGGGTCGGGCGAAAAACTGTTTTTT. It yields the protein CASSYQGSGEKLFF.

This clonotype came up many times. The chain joins TRBV20-1 to TRBJ1-5, with D tentatively TRBD1 (5 bases). Germline V lookup: CDR1 DFQATT, CDR2 SNEGSKA (reference sequence). The CDR3 covers 14 residues. Trimming pared 3 bases from V and 0 bases from J, leaving 9 bases between. CDR3 amino acids: CSARTANSNQPQHF. In DNA, the CDR3 is TGCAGTGCTAGGACAGCCAATAGCAATCAGCCCCAGCATTTT.

This clonotype was counted a few times. The chain employs TRBV6-2 or TRBV6-3 and TRBJ2-7; 10 nucleotides agree with TRBD2. Germline V gene data show CDR1 as MNHEY and CDR2 as SVGEGT. This CDR3 has 15 residues. V shed 5 bases, J shed 6 bases, and the junction held 10 bases outside the gene matches. The CDR3 bases are TGTGCCAGCAGTACGATTAGCGGGAGGAAGGGCGAGCAGTACTTC. Its protein product is CASSTISGRKGEQYF.